This entry lists 23 T cell receptor beta chains sequenced from one sample in a study of human T cells and chemical hapten exposure. Each CDR3 protein gets one entry after TCRdb re-called the RACE reads with MiXCR. The table shows 200,000 to 300,000 distinct CDR3 sequences, with 7% to 10% occurring only once. Sample time point: pre-sensitization, week 0. Treatment given: therapeutic diphenylcyclopropenone sensitization with weekly scalp DPC. The specimen comprised whole blood, sampled in connection with sensitization to the hapten diphenylcyclopropenone (DPC). All receptors come from a woman in her thirties or forties with alopecia areata. Some clones in this sample may be carry-over from other donors' samples.

At least ten counts were recorded for this clonotype. The chain recombines TRBV6-5 with TRBJ1-6; the D is unclear. This CDR3 region has 14 residues. V was pared by 7 bases and J by 10 bases, with 17 bases between. CDR1 and CDR2 from the germline V gene are MNHEY and SVGAGI. This CDR3 reads CASKVLGENSPLHF. The CDR3 DNA sequence: TGTGCCAGCAAAGTTTTGGGTGAGAACTCACCCCTCCACTTT.

The chain joins TRBV15 to TRBJ2-1; D perhaps matches TRBD2 (6 bases). This CDR3 is 14 amino acids long. V was shortened by 3 bases and J by 3 bases, with 9 bases between the two germline ends. Per germline, CDR1 LNHNV and CDR2 YYDKDF (reference sequence). CDR3 DNA: TGTGCCACCAGCAGGGGAGGTAGCTACAATGAGCAGTTCTTC. Encoded protein: CATSRGGSYNEQFF.

In its sample, this clonotype was seen a few times. The chain employs TRBV27 and TRBJ1-6, with TRBD1 as a possible D gene (6 bases). Germline V lookup: CDR1 MNHEY, CDR2 SMNVEV (reference sequence). The CDR3 runs to 15 residues. Trimming removed 0 bases at V and 6 bases at J, with 9 bases between. The CDR3 DNA sequence: TGTGCCAGCAGTTTATCGGACAGAATTAATTCACCCCTCCACTTT. Protein product: CASSLSDRINSPLHF.

This clonotype was detected ten times or more. The rearrangement uses TRBV7-9 and TRBJ2-7; D is possibly TRBD1 (6 bases). The CDR3 is 16 residues long. V shed 6 bases and J shed 1 base, with 19 bases lying between them. Germline CDR1 is SEHNR and CDR2 is FQNEAQ (reference sequence). The CDR3 DNA reads TGTGCCAGCAGACAATTACAGGGTGAGGGGTCCTACGAGCAGTACTTC. Protein: CASRQLQGEGSYEQYF.

CDR3 coding DNA: TGTGCCAGCACCCCTTGGGTGAGCACAGATACGCAGTATTTT. Translated, it gives CASTPWVSTDTQYF. J is TRBJ2-3 and V is TRBV7-2, with D hard to call. The CDR3 has 14 amino acids. CDR1 SGHTA and CDR2 FQGNSA come from the germline V gene. V shed 7 bases and J shed 0 bases, with 11 bases lying between them.

The sample holds a few counts of this clonotype. V is TRBV19 and J is TRBJ2-7; D unresolved. This CDR3 spans 14 amino acids. V was pared by 5 bases and J by 0 bases, with 11 bases between. Germline CDR1 and CDR2: LNHDA and SQIVND (reference sequence). This CDR3 is CASSRGSSSYEQYF. The CDR3 nucleotides read TGTGCCAGTAGTCGTGGCAGCAGCTCCTACGAGCAGTACTTC.

The chain combines TRBV20-1 with TRBJ1-3; TRBD1 agrees at 7 bases. This CDR3 is 14 amino acids long. The junction had 4 bases not matched to a gene; V was cut back by 5 bases and J by 0 bases. In germline, CDR1 is DFQATT, CDR2 SNEGSKA (reference sequence). The CDR3 protein is CSAQDRNSGNTIYF. The DNA for the CDR3 is TGCAGTGCTCAGGACAGGAACTCTGGAAACACCATATATTTT.

This clonotype was counted a few times. This chain connects TRBV10-3 to TRBJ2-3; D is perhaps TRBD1 (6 bases). Germline V CDR1 and CDR2: ENHRY, SYGVKD. CDR3 length equals 13 residues. V lost 6 bases, J lost 3 bases, and 10 bases lay in between. The CDR3 nucleotides read TGTGCCATCAGGTACAGGGAGACAGATACGCAGTATTTT. It encodes CAIRYRETDTQYF.

This chain connects TRBV20-1 to TRBJ1-5, with D possibly being TRBD1 (5 bases). Looked up from germline, CDR1 is DFQATT and CDR2 is SNEGSKA (reference sequence). Trimming left V 5 bases short and J 0 bases short, with 11 bases between. This CDR3 is built from 14 residues. The CDR3 protein is CSAARGDSNQPQHF. CDR3 nucleotides: TGCAGTGCTGCCCGGGGGGATAGCAATCAGCCCCAGCATTTT.

This clonotype was recorded many times. The chain has TRBV28 and TRBJ1-1, with a tentative D call TRBD1 (6 bases). Germline lookup yields CDR1 MDHEN and CDR2 SYDVKM. CDR3 length equals 13 residues. V dropped 7 bases and J dropped 5 bases, with 14 bases sitting between them. The CDR3 region has the DNA TGTGCCAGCAAGGAAGGGGGGTCGACTGAAGCTTTCTTT. It translates to CASKEGGSTEAFF.

Only a few counts were recorded for this clonotype. The CDR3 DNA is TGTGCCAGCAGCGTAGCCGGGCCCGGGTTTTGGGAGCAGTTCTTC. This sequence encodes CASSVAGPGFWEQFF. The rearrangement uses TRBV6-2 or TRBV6-3 and TRBJ2-1; D is uncertain. This CDR3 is built from 15 residues. The germline CDR1 and CDR2 sequences are MNHEY and SVGEGT. V gave up 6 bases and J gave up 10 bases, with 22 bases separating them.

Turning to this clonotype: At one of its ends the junction is not consistent with the germline gene, which may arise from a read error. This chain uses TRBV28 with TRBJ2-5, with 11 positions matching TRBD2. This CDR3 contains 15 residues. Germline V gene data show CDR1 as MDHEN and CDR2 as SYDVKM. The CDR3 here is CASNLAGGGVKTQYF. The DNA for the CDR3 is TGTGCCAGCAATTTAGCGGGAGGGGGCGTAAAGACCCAGTACTTC.

The chain has TRBV20-1 and TRBJ2-5; unclear D gene. This CDR3 is built from 13 residues. V was pared by 2 bases and J by 5 bases, with 12 bases between. Germline V gene data show CDR1 as DFQATT and CDR2 as SNEGSKA (reference sequence). The CDR3 spells CSARTVGVETQYF. CDR3 nucleotides: TGCAGTGCTAGAACCGTGGGCGTGGAGACCCAGTACTTC.

This clonotype was detected only a few times. This sequence joins TRBV3-1 and TRBJ2-2; 9 bases line up with TRBD1. This CDR3 is built from 15 residues. V lost 6 bases and J lost 5; bases outside the gene matches: 7. Germline assignment: CDR1 LGHDT and CDR2 YNNKEL (reference sequence). CDR3 loop: CASRYRGRETGELFF. In nucleotides, the CDR3 is TGTGCCAGCAGGTACAGGGGGCGAGAGACCGGGGAGCTGTTTTTT.

This clonotype was observed a handful of times. The chain combines TRBV7-3 with TRBJ2-5; D unclear. Germline lookup yields CDR1 SGHTA and CDR2 FQGTGA. This CDR3 spans 15 amino acids. Trimming took 5 bases from V and 5 from J, leaving 18 bases between them. This chain's CDR3 is CASSPGLGRDETQYF. Here the CDR3 DNA reads TGTGCCAGCAGCCCCGGCTTAGGGCGCGACGAGACCCAGTACTTC.

The V call is TRBV2, the J call TRBJ2-1; 11 bases align to TRBD1. Germline V CDR1 and CDR2: SNHLY, FYNNEI. V lost 3 bases to trimming and J lost 8 bases; unmatched junction nucleotides: 3. The CDR3 covers 14 residues. The DNA of the CDR3 is TGTGCCAGCAGTGAGTGGACAGGGGGCGATGAGCAGTTCTTC. As protein: CASSEWTGGDEQFF.

This clonotype was found a few times. This rearrangement joins TRBV7-9 to TRBJ2-3; D is unclear. The CDR3 loop spans 14 amino acids. The germline gives CDR1 SEHNR, CDR2 FQNEAQ (reference sequence). Trimming took off 3 bases at V and 1 base at J, with 8 bases between the two ends. DNA of the CDR3: TGTGCCAGCAGCTTTCCTAGAGGCACAGATACGCAGTATTTT. It specifies CASSFPRGTDTQYF.

In this sample, this clonotype turned up a few times. The V call is TRBV6-5, the J call TRBJ2-5, with D tentatively TRBD1 (5 bases). Germline CDR1 MNHEY, CDR2 SVGAGI. The CDR3 is 15 residues long. The germline V and J ends were trimmed by 7 bases and 2 bases, with 17 bases remaining between them. CDR3 nucleotide sequence: TGTGCCAGCACTCCAGGCGTAGGGGTGCAAGAGACCCAGTACTTC. This sequence encodes CASTPGVGVQETQYF.

This clonotype was found many times. This chain uses TRBV6-2 or TRBV6-3 with TRBJ2-1; 8 nucleotides align to TRBD2. Unmatched junction bases numbered 11, after V lost 8 bases and J lost 8 bases. Germline V CDR1 and CDR2: MNHEY, SVGEGT. This CDR3 region has 14 residues. The CDR3 sequence: CASSGLAGTDEQFF. DNA for the CDR3: TGTGCCAGCTCTGGGCTAGCGGGTACCGATGAGCAGTTCTTC.

This clonotype has a handful of counts. One junction end disagrees with the germline gene, perhaps due to a read error. The rearrangement links TRBV11-2 to TRBJ2-5; D call uncertain. The germline CDR1 and CDR2 sequences are SGHAT and FQNNGV. The CDR3 contains 13 residues. CDR3 sequence reads: CASSLDNGPGTHF. In DNA, the CDR3 is TGTGCCAGCAGCTTAGATAACGGTCCCGGCACCCACTTC.

The chain uses TRBV9 and TRBJ2-1, with 10 bases matching TRBD1. CDR1 and CDR2 (germline): SGDLS, YYNGEE. The V gene end was trimmed by 5 bases and the J gene end by 8 bases; junction bases not matched to a gene: 10. The CDR3 runs to 15 residues. The CDR3 nucleotides read TGTGCCAGCAGTGACCCGGGACAGGGGTTTGATGAGCAGTTCTTC. Amino acid sequence: CASSDPGQGFDEQFF.

The chain joins TRBV6-6 to TRBJ1-5; the match to TRBD1 covers 11 bases. This CDR3 is built from 15 residues. CDR1 and CDR2 from the germline V gene are MNHNY and SVGAGI (reference sequence). Trimming removed 6 bases from V and 4 bases from J; junction bases left unmatched: 5. CDR3 DNA: TGTGCCAGCAGGGGACAGGGGGGTGTTAATCAGCCCCAGCATTTT. Translation: CASRGQGGVNQPQHF.

This clonotype was counted only a few times. The chain recombines TRBV12-3 or TRBV12-4 with TRBJ2-7; D remains unclear. The V gene lost 0 bases and the J gene lost 0 bases, with 9 bases spanning the gap. The CDR3 has 15 residues. The CDR3 loop reads CASSLADGSSYEQYF. In nucleotides, the CDR3 is TGTGCCAGCAGTTTAGCCGACGGATCCTCCTACGAGCAGTACTTC.